This T cell receptor (beta chain) was documented in a study of response to subunit inactivated influenza vaccine. The study's findings and limits: It was the authors' suggestion that each seasonal influenza vaccination recruits few new T cells.

TCRdb independently ran MiXCR on the RT-PCR reads; one entry per CDR3 protein. The sample lists about 180,000 distinct CDR3 sequences; approximately 8.7% were seen once. Deletions cut 2 bases from V and 7 bases from J, with 9 bases between. CDR1 ENHRY and CDR2 SYGVKD come from the germline V gene. The CDR3 is 14 amino acids. In regard to this clonotype: The antigen is undetermined.

Sequencing was performed on non-naive T cells sorted from PBMCs, taken on the day of vaccination. The receptor's source is a man aged 50-60 years who received an inactivated influenza vaccine. The chain uses TRBV10-3 and TRBJ1-6; weak D call: TRBD1 (5 bases). The CDR3 is CAISEGTRNSPLHF. As DNA, the CDR3 is TGTGCCATCAGTGAGGGGACTCGGAATTCACCCCTCCACTTT.